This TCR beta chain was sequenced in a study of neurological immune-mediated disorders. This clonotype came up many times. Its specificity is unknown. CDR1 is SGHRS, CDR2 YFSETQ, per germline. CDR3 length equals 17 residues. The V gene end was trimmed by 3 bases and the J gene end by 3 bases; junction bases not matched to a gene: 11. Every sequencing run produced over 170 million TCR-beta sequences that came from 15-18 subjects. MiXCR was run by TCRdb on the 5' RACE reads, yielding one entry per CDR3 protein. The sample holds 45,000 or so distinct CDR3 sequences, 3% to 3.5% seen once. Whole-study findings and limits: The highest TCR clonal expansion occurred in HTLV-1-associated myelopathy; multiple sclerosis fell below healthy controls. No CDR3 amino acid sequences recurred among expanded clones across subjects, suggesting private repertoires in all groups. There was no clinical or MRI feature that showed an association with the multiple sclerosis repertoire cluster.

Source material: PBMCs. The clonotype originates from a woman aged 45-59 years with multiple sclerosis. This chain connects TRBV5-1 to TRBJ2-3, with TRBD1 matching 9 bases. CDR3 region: CASSSSRDRAGTDTQYF. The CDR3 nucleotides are TGCGCCAGCAGCTCTAGCCGGGACAGGGCGGGGACAGATACGCAGTATTTT. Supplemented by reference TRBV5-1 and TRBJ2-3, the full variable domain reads KAGVTQTPRYLIKTRGQQVTLSCSPISGHRSVSWYQQTPGQGLQFLFEYFSETQRNKGNFPGRFSGRQFSNSRSEMNVSTLELGDSALYLCASSSSRDRAGTDTQYFGPGTRLTVL.